Listed here is a single TCR beta chain. Unmatched junction bases numbered 4, after V lost 0 bases and J lost 2 bases. From germline, CDR1 is MGHRA and CDR2 YSYEKL. CDR3 length: 17 residues. The data were obtained in a study of shared T cell receptors in the human thymus. The assay was immunoSEQ multiplex PCR, and TCRdb's table has in-frame clones only and misses some. The sample holds hundreds of thousands of clones; about 87% are singletons and the top ten take just under 0.0095%. This sample also appeared in a second study, on human thymus T cells. That paper adds: Reports from related research described highly overlapping thymic repertoires among unrelated individuals.

The sequenced sample consisted of thymocytes. The TCR comes from a boy in the first two years of life with a congenital heart defect. This chain links TRBV4-1 with TRBJ2-3, with TRBD2 identical over 11 bases. The CDR3 DNA is TGCGCCAGCAGCCAAGAGGGGGGACTAGCGGACACAGATACGCAGTATTTT. Translating it yields CASSQEGGLADTDTQYF.